This TCR beta chain was documented in a study of blood T cell repertoires in COVID-19. Background on the study: The United States, Italy and Spain were the sources of the acute and convalescent COVID-19 samples. The analysed material was cDNA or gDNA that came from T cells, B-cell-depleted T cells, or PBMCs.

CDR3 length equals 14 residues. The germline V gene encodes CDR1 MNHEY and CDR2 SMNVEV (reference sequence). Trimming shortened V by 6 bases and J by 1 base, and 11 bases separated the two germline ends. Methods used by the authors: Estimation of nucleated cell counts relied on the amplification of reference gene primers. The assay was immunoSEQ multiplex PCR, and TCRdb's table has in-frame clones only and misses some. The V and J calls and clone size are taken from that table; D and trimming were inferred from the DNA. The profile covers tens of thousands of clones, with about four fifths appearing a single time and around 24% taken by the ten largest.

The genes are TRBV27 and TRBJ2-3; possibly TRBD2 for D (6 bases). The sequenced material came from peripheral blood. The clonotype was recovered from a human donor with acute or convalescent COVID-19. The donor label of this sample is uncertain. The CDR3 loop reads CASRLLAGTDTQYF. The CDR3 nucleotides are TGTGCCAGCAGACTGTTAGCGGGCACAGATACGCAGTATTTT.